These 27 T cell receptor beta chains came from one sample sequenced in a study of blood T cell repertoires in COVID-19. The table came from immunoSEQ multiplex PCR; TCRdb's copy has only in-frame clones and leaves some out. The sample includes about 670,000 clones, around 90% of them seen just once. The sample consisted of peripheral blood. All receptors come from a woman aged 18-29 years with acute or convalescent COVID-19.

The chain has TRBV5-6 and TRBJ2-4, with 13 bases identical to TRBD2. Unmatched junction bases numbered 7, after V lost 4 bases and J lost 0 bases. The CDR3 runs to 18 residues. Germline V gives CDR1 SGHDT, CDR2 YYEEEE. The CDR3 region has the DNA TGTGCCAGCAGCCCGCAGGGACTAGCGGGGTTAGCCAAAAACATTCAGTACTTC. Amino acid sequence: CASSPQGLAGLAKNIQYF.

V gene TRBV15 combines with J gene TRBJ2-2; 7 positions agree with TRBD2. V dropped 4 bases and J dropped 7; count of bases not matched to a gene: 6. The CDR3 sequence is 14 residues long. Germline loops: CDR1 LNHNV, CDR2 YYDKDF (reference sequence). The CDR3 region is CATSTYGLVGELFF. The CDR3, as DNA: TGTGCCACCAGCACCTATGGACTAGTCGGGGAGCTGTTTTTT.

The chain has TRBV7-9 and TRBJ1-2, with TRBD1 identical over 7 bases. The CDR3 is 16 residues long. Trimming removed 8 bases from V and 8 bases from J; junction bases left unmatched: 20. The germline gives CDR1 SEHNR, CDR2 FQNEAQ (reference sequence). The CDR3: CASPGPGTNRGKGYTF. In DNA form, the CDR3 reads TGTGCCAGCCCCGGTCCGGGGACCAACAGGGGCAAGGGCTACACCTTC.

The chain is built from TRBV3-1 (or the pseudogene TRBV3-2) and TRBJ1-1; D call uncertain. V was shortened by 3 bases and J by 11 bases, with 10 bases between the two germline ends. There are 11 residues in the CDR3. In germline, CDR1 is LGHDT, CDR2 YNNKEL (reference sequence). The CDR3 nucleotides are TGTGCCAGCAGCCATACGGGGTTGGCTTTCTTT. The encoded protein is CASSHTGLAFF.

This chain uses TRBV19 with TRBJ1-1, with 7 bases matching TRBD1. Germline CDR1 reads LNHDA; CDR2 reads SQIVND (reference sequence). The length of the CDR3 is 13 residues. Trimming at V came to 7 bases and at J to 7 bases, leaving 9 bases not matched to a gene. The DNA for the CDR3 is TGTGCCAGTACCGAGGGACAGCTGGATGAAGCTTTCTTT. Translation gives CASTEGQLDEAFF.

This clone was picked up a small number of times. This chain links TRBV10-2 with TRBJ2-1; weak D call: TRBD1 (5 bases). The CDR3 has 16 residues. CDR1 and CDR2 (germline): WSHSY, SAAADI. Trimming left V 7 bases short and J 2 bases short, with 18 bases between. For the CDR3, the DNA is TGCGCCAGCAAGAGGATGTGGGGCTATGCCTACAATGAGCAGTTCTTC. Translated, it gives CASKRMWGYAYNEQFF.

V and J are TRBV27 and TRBJ1-1; 8 nucleotides line up with TRBD1. Germline V gives CDR1 MNHEY, CDR2 SMNVEV (reference sequence). The CDR3 consists of 14 residues. Unmatched junction bases numbered 5, after V lost 8 bases and J lost 0 bases. CDR3 amino acids: CASLKDRVNTEAFF. CDR3 DNA: TGTGCCAGCCTCAAGGACAGGGTGAACACTGAAGCTTTCTTT.

The chain recombines TRBV28 with TRBJ1-1; D is unclear. CDR1 and CDR2 from the germline V gene are MDHEN and SYDVKM. V was shortened by 3 bases and J by 4 bases, with 6 bases between the two germline ends. The CDR3 loop spans 12 amino acids. The CDR3 nucleotides are TGTGCCAGCAGTTTTTGGGCCACTGAAGCTTTCTTT. Residues: CASSFWATEAFF.

The gene calls are TRBV4-1 and TRBJ1-5; 7 nucleotides align to TRBD1. J gave up 0 bases and V 3 bases, and 2 bases lay outside the gene matches. CDR3 length: 15 residues. CDR1 MGHRA and CDR2 YSYEKL come from the germline V gene. The CDR3 loop reads CASSQSGGSNQPQHF. The CDR3 DNA reads as TGCGCCAGCAGCCAGTCAGGGGGTAGCAATCAGCCCCAGCATTTT.

The chain uses TRBV4-2 and TRBJ2-4, with D perhaps TRBD2 (5 bases). The germline V and J ends were trimmed by 0 bases and 1 base, with 10 bases remaining between them. The CDR3 is made up of 16 amino acids. Germline V CDR1 and CDR2: LGHNA, YNFKEQ. CDR3 sequence: CASSQDSLAAKNIQYF. CDR3 bases: TGTGCCAGCAGCCAAGACTCATTAGCGGCCAAAAACATTCAGTACTTC.

The chain joins TRBV30 to TRBJ1-1; unclear D gene. V was pared by 2 bases and J by 1 base, with 5 bases between. CDR3 size: 12 residues. The germline V gene encodes CDR1 GTSNPN and CDR2 SVGIG (reference sequence). The CDR3 is CAWSKANTEAFF. The DNA of the CDR3 is TGTGCCTGGAGTAAAGCGAACACTGAAGCTTTCTTT.

The chain links TRBV6-1 to TRBJ1-4; 9 bases align to TRBD1. Germline trimming cut 1 base from V and 8 bases from J; bases unmatched to any gene: 8. Germline V gives CDR1 MNHNS, CDR2 SASEGT. This CDR3 contains 16 residues. The CDR3 sequence: CASSEEAGTGKEKLFF. The CDR3 coding sequence is TGTGCCAGCAGTGAAGAAGCCGGGACAGGGAAAGAAAAACTGTTTTTT.

The J gene is TRBJ2-3, the V gene TRBV30; 7 nucleotides match TRBD2. Germline-derived CDR1 and CDR2 are GTSNPN and SVGIG (reference sequence). CDR3 size: 16 residues. V was pared by 0 bases and J by 4 bases, with 10 bases of the junction left unmatched. The CDR3 nucleotides read TGTGCCTGGAGTGTGTGGCGGGGGAGTCAACCAGATACGCAGTATTTT. Its protein is CAWSVWRGSQPDTQYF.

The V gene is TRBV14, the J gene TRBJ1-1, with D maybe TRBD1 (5 bases). V shed 0 bases and J shed 12 bases, with 14 bases lying between them. CDR3 size: 13 residues. In germline, CDR1 is SGHDN, CDR2 FVKESK. CDR3 sequence: CASSQDLRTKTFF. The CDR3 nucleotides read TGTGCCAGCAGCCAAGATCTTCGGACAAAGACTTTCTTT.

The chain recombines TRBV28 with TRBJ1-4; D gene uncertain. The germline V gene has CDR1 MDHEN and CDR2 SYDVKM. CDR3 length: 15 residues. Trimming took off 3 bases at V and 8 bases at J, with 16 bases between the two ends. The DNA of the CDR3 is TGTGCCAGCAGTTTGATGGATGAGACTTCCGAAAAACTGTTTTTT. It is translated as CASSLMDETSEKLFF.

The chain links TRBV5-4 to TRBJ1-3, with unresolved D. The CDR3 covers 15 residues. Per the germline V gene, CDR1 is SGHNT and CDR2 is YYREEE (reference sequence). Trimming pared 4 bases from V and 4 bases from J, leaving 15 bases between. The CDR3 bases are TGTGCCAGCAGCCTGGGCCCCAACGAGGGAAACACCATATATTTT. Protein product: CASSLGPNEGNTIYF.

The rearrangement links TRBV12-5 to TRBJ1-1, with 7 bases identical to TRBD1. Germline trimming cut 6 bases from V and 4 bases from J; bases unmatched to any gene: 5. The germline V gene encodes CDR1 LGHNT and CDR2 FRNRAP. CDR3 length: 13 amino acids. CDR3: CASGQGSVTEAFF. Here the CDR3 DNA reads TGTGCTAGTGGACAGGGGTCGGTCACTGAAGCTTTCTTT.

The chain links TRBV6-2 or TRBV6-3 to TRBJ1-5; 11 bases align to TRBD1. Trimming removed 6 bases from V and 7 bases from J; junction bases left unmatched: 5. Germline values: CDR1 MNHEY, CDR2 SVGEGT. The CDR3 sequence is 14 residues long. The CDR3 sequence: CASSYGTGGQPQHF. The CDR3 coding sequence is TGTGCCAGCAGCTATGGGACAGGGGGGCAGCCCCAGCATTTT.

The V call is TRBV2, the J call TRBJ1-3, with D perhaps matching TRBD1 (5 bases). The CDR3 totals 13 residues. Deletions cut 3 bases from V and 4 bases from J, with 7 bases between. Per germline, CDR1 SNHLY and CDR2 FYNNEI. The CDR3 DNA is TGTGCCAGCAGTGAGGGGCAGGGAAACACCATATATTTT. Translating it yields CASSEGQGNTIYF.

This chain joins TRBV6-6 and TRBJ1-2; 7 bases map to TRBD1. Germline loops: CDR1 MNHNY, CDR2 SVGAGI (reference sequence). The ends lost 7 bases at V and 4 bases at J; junction bases unmatched: 3. The CDR3 runs 12 residues. The CDR3 nucleotides are TGTGCCAGCACCCCAGGGGGCTATGGCTACACCTTC. Translation gives CASTPGGYGYTF.

J is TRBJ1-2 and V is TRBV21-1. TRBV21-1 is a recognized pseudogene. CDR3 length equals 16 residues. CDR3 sequence reads: CASSPSRGGQRDGYTF. The CDR3 coding sequence is TGTGCCAGCAGCCCTAGCCGGGGGGGTCAAAGGGATGGCTACACCTTC.

The V call is TRBV28, the J call TRBJ2-7; weak D call: TRBD1 (6 bases). V was trimmed by 5 bases and J by 1 base, leaving 15 bases between them. The CDR3 has 15 residues. The germline V gene encodes CDR1 MDHEN and CDR2 SYDVKM. In DNA, the CDR3 is TGTGCCAGCAGTATCAACAGGGAACCGTCCTACGAGCAGTACTTC. It translates to CASSINREPSYEQYF.

This CDR3 is CASTRAGGIGNTIYF. The CDR3 nucleotides are TGTGCCAGCACCCGGGCAGGGGGGATTGGAAACACCATATATTTT. This chain uses TRBV28 with TRBJ1-3; 7 nucleotides match TRBD1. The CDR3 is made up of 15 amino acids. Trimming took 7 bases from V and 3 from J; bases not matched to a gene: 9. The germline gives CDR1 MDHEN, CDR2 SYDVKM. Full variable domain (outside the CDR3, taken from reference TRBV28 and TRBJ1-3): DVKVTQSSRYLVKRTGEKVFLECVQDMDHENMFWYRQDPGLGLRLIYFSYDVKMKEKGDIPEGYSVSREKKERFSLILESASTNQTSMYLCASTRAGGIGNTIYFGEGSWLTVV.

In its sample, this clone was seen a few times. DNA of the CDR3: TGTGCCAGCAGTTCCCACCGACAGGGACCCTACGAGCAGTACTTC. It specifies CASSSHRQGPYEQYF. The chain is built from TRBV27 and TRBJ2-7; 7 nucleotides align to TRBD1. Per germline, CDR1 MNHEY and CDR2 SMNVEV (reference sequence). The V gene end was trimmed by 4 bases and the J gene end by 2 bases; junction bases not matched to a gene: 8. CDR3 size: 15 residues.

V is TRBV24-1 and J is TRBJ1-2; D may be TRBD1 (6 bases). The CDR3 sequence is 15 residues long. The V gene's germline CDR1 is KGHDR and CDR2 SFDVKD. Between the trimmed V and J ends, which lost 3 bases and 6 bases, there was a span of 16 bases. CDR3 in amino acids: CATSDVNRDYDGYTF. Here the CDR3 DNA reads TGTGCCACCAGTGATGTCAACAGGGATTACGATGGCTACACCTTC.

V and J are TRBV9 and TRBJ2-2; perhaps TRBD1 as D (6 bases). This CDR3 has 16 amino acids. V gave up 1 base and J gave up 3 bases, with 13 bases separating them. Germline loops: CDR1 SGDLS, CDR2 YYNGEE. The CDR3 sequence: CASSVPQGLDTGELFF. For the CDR3, the DNA is TGTGCCAGCAGCGTACCACAGGGCCTCGACACCGGGGAGCTGTTTTTT.

V usage is TRBV25-1 and J usage is TRBJ1-5; tentative D call: TRBD1 (6 bases). The CDR3 is 13 residues long. Germline loops: CDR1 MGHDK, CDR2 SYGVNS. V lost 5 bases to trimming and J lost 9 bases, with 14 bases between them. CDR3 region: CASSSWDNAPQHF. In DNA, the CDR3 is TGTGCCAGCAGTTCGTGGGACAACGCGCCCCAGCATTTT.